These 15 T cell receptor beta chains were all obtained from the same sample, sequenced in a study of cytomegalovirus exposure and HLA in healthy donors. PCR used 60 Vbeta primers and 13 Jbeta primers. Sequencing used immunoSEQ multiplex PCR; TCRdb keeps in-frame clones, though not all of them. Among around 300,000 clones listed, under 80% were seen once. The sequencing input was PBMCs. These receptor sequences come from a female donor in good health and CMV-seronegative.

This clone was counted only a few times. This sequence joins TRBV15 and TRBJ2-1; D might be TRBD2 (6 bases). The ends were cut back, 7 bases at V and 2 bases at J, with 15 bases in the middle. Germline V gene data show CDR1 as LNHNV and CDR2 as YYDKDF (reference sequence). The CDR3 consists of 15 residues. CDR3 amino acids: CATTLRLGTYNEQFF. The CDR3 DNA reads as TGTGCCACCACCCTGAGACTAGGCACCTACAATGAGCAGTTCTTC.

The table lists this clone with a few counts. CDR3 nucleotide sequence: TGTGCCAGCAGCGCTGGACTAGCGGGAGGGACCCAGTACTTC. It codes for CASSAGLAGGTQYF. The chain carries TRBV7-2 and TRBJ2-5; 14 positions agree with TRBD2. V lost 5 bases to trimming and J lost 7 bases; unmatched junction nucleotides: 3. Germline assignment: CDR1 SGHTA and CDR2 FQGNSA. The CDR3 has 14 residues.

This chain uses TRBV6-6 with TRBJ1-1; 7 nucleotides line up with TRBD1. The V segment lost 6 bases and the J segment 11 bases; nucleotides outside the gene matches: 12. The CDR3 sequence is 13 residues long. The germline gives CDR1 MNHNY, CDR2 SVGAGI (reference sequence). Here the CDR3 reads CASSPTGDPMAFF. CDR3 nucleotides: TGTGCCAGCAGCCCAACAGGGGACCCGATGGCTTTCTTT.

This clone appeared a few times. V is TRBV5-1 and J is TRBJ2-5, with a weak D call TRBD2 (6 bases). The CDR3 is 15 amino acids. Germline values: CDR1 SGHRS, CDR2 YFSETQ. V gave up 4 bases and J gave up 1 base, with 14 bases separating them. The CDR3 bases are TGCGCCAGCAGCCGCACACGGGGGAGCCAAGAGACCCAGTACTTC. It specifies CASSRTRGSQETQYF.

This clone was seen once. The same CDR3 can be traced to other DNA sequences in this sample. The CDR3 nucleotides read TGTGCCACCAGCAGAGAGGGCGGGGGCTCCTACAATGAGCAGTTCTTC. Protein sequence: CATSREGGGSYNEQFF. This chain connects TRBV15 to TRBJ2-1; 7 bases are a match to TRBD2. The V gene end was trimmed by 0 bases and the J gene end by 0 bases; junction bases not matched to a gene: 2. CDR3 length: 16 amino acids. Germline loops: CDR1 LNHNV, CDR2 YYDKDF (reference sequence).

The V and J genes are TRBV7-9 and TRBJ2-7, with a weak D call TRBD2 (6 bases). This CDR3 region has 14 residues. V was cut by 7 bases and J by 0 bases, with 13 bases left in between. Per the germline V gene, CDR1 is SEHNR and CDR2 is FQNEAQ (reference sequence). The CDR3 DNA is TGTGCCAGCACCCTTGGCGGGGCCTCCTACGAGCAGTACTTC. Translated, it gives CASTLGGASYEQYF.

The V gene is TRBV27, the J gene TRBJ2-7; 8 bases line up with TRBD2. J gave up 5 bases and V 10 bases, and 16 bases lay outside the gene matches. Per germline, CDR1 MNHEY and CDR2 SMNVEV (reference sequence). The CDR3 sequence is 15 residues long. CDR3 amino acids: CATGTPGAGVNEQYF. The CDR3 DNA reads TGTGCCACCGGAACCCCAGGAGCGGGAGTAAACGAGCAGTACTTC.

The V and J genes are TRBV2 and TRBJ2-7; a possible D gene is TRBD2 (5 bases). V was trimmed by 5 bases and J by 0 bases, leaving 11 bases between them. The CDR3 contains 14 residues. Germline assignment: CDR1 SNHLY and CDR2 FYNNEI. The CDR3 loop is CASSNSGYSYEQYF. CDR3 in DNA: TGTGCCAGCAGTAACAGCGGATACTCCTACGAGCAGTACTTC. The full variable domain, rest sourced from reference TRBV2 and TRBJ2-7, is EPEVTQTPSHQVTQMGQEVILRCVPISNHLYFYWYRQILGQKVEFLVSFYNNEISEKSEIFDDQFSVERPDGSNFTLKIRSTKLEDSAMYFCASSNSGYSYEQYFGPGTRLTVT.

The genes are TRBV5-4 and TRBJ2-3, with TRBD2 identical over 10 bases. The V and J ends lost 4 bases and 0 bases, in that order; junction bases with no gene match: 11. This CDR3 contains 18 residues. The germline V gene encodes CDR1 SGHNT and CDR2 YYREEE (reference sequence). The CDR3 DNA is TGTGCCAGCAGCGTCCCGGGACTAGCGCCCGCTAGCACAGATACGCAGTATTTT. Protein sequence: CASSVPGLAPASTDTQYF.

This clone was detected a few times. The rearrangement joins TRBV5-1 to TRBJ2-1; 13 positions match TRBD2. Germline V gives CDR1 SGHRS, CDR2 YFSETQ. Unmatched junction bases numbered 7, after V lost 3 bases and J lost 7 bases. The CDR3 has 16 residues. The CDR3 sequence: CASSSGLAGEGNEQFF. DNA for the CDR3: TGCGCCAGCAGCTCAGGACTAGCGGGAGAGGGGAATGAGCAGTTCTTC. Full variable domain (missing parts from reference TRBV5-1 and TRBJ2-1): KAGVTQTPRYLIKTRGQQVTLSCSPISGHRSVSWYQQTPGQGLQFLFEYFSETQRNKGNFPGRFSGRQFSNSRSEMNVSTLELGDSALYLCASSSGLAGEGNEQFFGPGTRLTVL.

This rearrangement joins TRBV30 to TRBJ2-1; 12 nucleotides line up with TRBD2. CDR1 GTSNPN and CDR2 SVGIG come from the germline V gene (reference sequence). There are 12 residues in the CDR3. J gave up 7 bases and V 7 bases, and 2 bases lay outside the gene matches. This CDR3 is CASSGRANEQFF. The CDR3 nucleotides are TGTGCCTCTAGCGGGAGGGCGAATGAGCAGTTCTTC.

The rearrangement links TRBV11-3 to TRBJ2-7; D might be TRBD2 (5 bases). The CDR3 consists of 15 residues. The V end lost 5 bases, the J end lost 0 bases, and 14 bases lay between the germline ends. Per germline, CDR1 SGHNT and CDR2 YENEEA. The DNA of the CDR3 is TGTGCCAGCAGCCCCGATCCGGGAAGCTCCTACGAGCAGTACTTC. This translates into CASSPDPGSSYEQYF.

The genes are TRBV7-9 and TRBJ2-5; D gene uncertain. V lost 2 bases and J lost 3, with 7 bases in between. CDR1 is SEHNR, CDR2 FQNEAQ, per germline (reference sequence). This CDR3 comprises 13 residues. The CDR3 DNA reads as TGTGCCAGCAGCTTAAGCCTAGAAGAGACCCAGTACTTC. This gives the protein CASSLSLEETQYF.

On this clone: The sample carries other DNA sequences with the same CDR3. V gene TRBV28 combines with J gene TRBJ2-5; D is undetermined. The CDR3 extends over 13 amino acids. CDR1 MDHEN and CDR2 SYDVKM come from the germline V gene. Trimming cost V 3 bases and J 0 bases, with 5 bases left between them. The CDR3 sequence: CASSFRDQETQYF. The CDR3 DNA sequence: TGTGCCAGCAGTTTCCGGGACCAAGAGACCCAGTACTTC.

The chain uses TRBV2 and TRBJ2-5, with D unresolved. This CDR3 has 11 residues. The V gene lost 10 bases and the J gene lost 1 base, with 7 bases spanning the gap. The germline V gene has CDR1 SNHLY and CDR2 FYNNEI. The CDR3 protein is CATTAQETQYF. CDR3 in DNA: TGTGCCACCACAGCCCAAGAGACCCAGTACTTC.